The rows below give T cell receptor beta chains drawn from one sample of a study of blood T cell repertoires in COVID-19. Repertoires were generated with immunoSEQ multiplex PCR, while TCRdb's copy carries only in-frame clones and drops some. Of around 200,000 clones in the sample, approximately 86% were seen once. Source material: PBMCs or T cells enriched from blood (not recorded which). The source is a woman aged 30 to 39 who had been exposed to COVID-19. Each CDR3 is given without its conserved first and last residue. Fields, in order: V gene, clone size, J gene, CDR3 protein. Rows give clone size only sometimes, using once, few, many, or a class for an expanded clone.

>TRBV19|NA|TRBJ1-2
ASRDREAIGYT
>TRBV5-4|once|TRBJ1-2
ASSLVAVEGYT
>TRBV5-1|NA|TRBJ2-7
ASSPDLAGSYEQY
>TRBV7-9|NA|TRBJ2-1
ASSPGDNEQF
>TRBV7-9|NA|TRBJ1-1
ASSIPTDTPAEAF
>TRBV30|NA|TRBJ1-2
AWNGAGGVYGYT
>TRBV2|NA|TRBJ2-7
ASSQVIRGAYEQY
>TRBV19|many|TRBJ1-4
ASSIAGEKLF
>TRBV30|NA|TRBJ1-5
AWSTGTVDQPQH
>TRBV14|NA|TRBJ1-6
ASSQVGGNSPLH
>TRBV3-1/TRBV3-2|NA|TRBJ1-6
ASSQVTGVYSPLH
>TRBV2|NA|TRBJ1-1
ASSTRQGMNTEAF
>TRBV24-1|NA|TRBJ2-1
ATSDLSVTGGNNEQF
>TRBV7-6|NA|TRBJ1-4
ASSFSATNEKLF
>TRBV18|NA|TRBJ1-5
ASSEQRIGGTAMNQPQH
>TRBV19|NA|TRBJ1-5
ASSPFPGQAIDQPQH
>TRBV2|NA|TRBJ1-2
ASSETGTGYGYT
>TRBV29-1|NA|TRBJ1-4
SFNLVDRGGFEKLF
>TRBV5-1|few|TRBJ1-2
ASSLRSGNGYT
>TRBV30|NA|TRBJ1-5
AWSPGWNQPQH
>TRBV7-2|NA|TRBJ2-5
ASSFDRGQETQY
>TRBV27|NA|TRBJ2-3
ASTLTGTDTQY
>TRBV5-1|NA|TRBJ2-2
ASSPSGTGLAQNTGELF
>TRBV18|NA|TRBJ1-1
ASSPNTDTEAF